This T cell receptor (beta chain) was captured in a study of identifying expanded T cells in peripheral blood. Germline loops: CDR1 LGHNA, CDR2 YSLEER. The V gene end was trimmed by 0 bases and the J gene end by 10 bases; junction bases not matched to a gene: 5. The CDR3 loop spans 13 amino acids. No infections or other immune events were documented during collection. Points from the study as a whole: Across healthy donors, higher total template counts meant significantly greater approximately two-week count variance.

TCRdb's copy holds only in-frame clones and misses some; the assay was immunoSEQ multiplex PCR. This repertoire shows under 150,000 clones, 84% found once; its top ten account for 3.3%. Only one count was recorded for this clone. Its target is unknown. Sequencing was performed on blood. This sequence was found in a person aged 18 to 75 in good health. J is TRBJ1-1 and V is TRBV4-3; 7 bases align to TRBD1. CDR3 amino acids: CASSQDQWTGAFF. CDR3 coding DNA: TGCGCCAGCAGCCAAGATCAATGGACAGGAGCTTTCTTT.